The present entry profiles one T cell receptor (beta chain) with its context. Its antigen is as yet unknown. The data stem from a study of T cells after posttransplantation cyclophosphamide. Study findings and constraints: Tissue-infiltrating T cells from skin or gut overlapped little with blood T cells.

The related graft donor's blood sample was taken on the day of bone marrow donation. Clones were sequenced by immunoSEQ multiplex PCR, and TCRdb holds only the in-frame ones, with some missing. The sample shows approximately 47,000 clones, around 91% of them seen only once. Germline V lookup: CDR1 LNHDA, CDR2 SQIVND (reference sequence). V shed 6 bases and J 10 bases; nucleotides not matched to a gene: 11. The CDR3 contains 13 residues. The source of this sequence is a woman in her fifties or sixties in good health and a related stem cell transplant donor. Sample: PBMCs. The chain uses TRBV19 and TRBJ1-1, with 7 bases fitting TRBD1. Here the CDR3 DNA reads TGTGCCAGTAGACCAGGACAGGCCCTTAGAGCTTTCTTT. Amino acid sequence: CASRPGQALRAFF.